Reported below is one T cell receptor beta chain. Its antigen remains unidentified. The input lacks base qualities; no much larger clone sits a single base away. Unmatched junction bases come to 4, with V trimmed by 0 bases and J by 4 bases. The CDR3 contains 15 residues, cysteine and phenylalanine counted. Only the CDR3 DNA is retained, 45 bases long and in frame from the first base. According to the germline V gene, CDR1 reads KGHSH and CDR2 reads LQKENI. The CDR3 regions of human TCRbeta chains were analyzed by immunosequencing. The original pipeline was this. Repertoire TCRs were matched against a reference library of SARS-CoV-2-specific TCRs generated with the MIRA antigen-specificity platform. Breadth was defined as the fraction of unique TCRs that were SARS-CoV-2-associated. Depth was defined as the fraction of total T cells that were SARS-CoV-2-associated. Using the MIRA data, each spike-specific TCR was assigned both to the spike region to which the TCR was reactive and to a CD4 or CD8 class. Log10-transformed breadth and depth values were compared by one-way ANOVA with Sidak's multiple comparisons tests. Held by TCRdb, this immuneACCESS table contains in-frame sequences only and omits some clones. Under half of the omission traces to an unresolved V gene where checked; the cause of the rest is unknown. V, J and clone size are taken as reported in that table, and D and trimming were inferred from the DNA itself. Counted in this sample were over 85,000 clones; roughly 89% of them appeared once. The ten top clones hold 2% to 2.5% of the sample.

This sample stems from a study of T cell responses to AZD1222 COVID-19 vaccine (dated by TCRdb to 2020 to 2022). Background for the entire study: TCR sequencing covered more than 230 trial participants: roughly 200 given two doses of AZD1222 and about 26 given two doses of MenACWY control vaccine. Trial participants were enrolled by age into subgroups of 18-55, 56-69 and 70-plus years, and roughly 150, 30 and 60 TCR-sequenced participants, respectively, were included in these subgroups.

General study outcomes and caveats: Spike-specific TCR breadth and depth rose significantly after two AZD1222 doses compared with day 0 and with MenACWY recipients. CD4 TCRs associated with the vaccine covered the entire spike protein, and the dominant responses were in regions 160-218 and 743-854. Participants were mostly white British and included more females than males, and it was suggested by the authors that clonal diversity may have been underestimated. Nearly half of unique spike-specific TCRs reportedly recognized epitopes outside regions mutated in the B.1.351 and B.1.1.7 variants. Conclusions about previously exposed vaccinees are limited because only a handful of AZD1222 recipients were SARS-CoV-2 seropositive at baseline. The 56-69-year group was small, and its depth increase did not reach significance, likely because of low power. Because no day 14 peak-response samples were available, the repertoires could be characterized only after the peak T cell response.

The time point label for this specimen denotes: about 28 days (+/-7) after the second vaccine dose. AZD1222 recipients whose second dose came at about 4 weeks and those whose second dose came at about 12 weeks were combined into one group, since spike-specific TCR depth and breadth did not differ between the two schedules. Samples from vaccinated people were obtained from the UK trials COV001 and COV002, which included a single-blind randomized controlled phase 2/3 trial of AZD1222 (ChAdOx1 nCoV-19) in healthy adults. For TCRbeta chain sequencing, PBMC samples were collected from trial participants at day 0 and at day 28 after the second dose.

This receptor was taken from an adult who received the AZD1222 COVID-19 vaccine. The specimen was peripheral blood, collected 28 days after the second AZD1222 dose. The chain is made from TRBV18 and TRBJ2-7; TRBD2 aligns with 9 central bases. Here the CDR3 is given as CASSPPERGAYEQYF. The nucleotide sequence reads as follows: TGTGCCAGCTCACCACCGGAGCGGGGGGCTTACGAGCAGTACTTC.